This TCR beta chain was observed in a study of cytomegalovirus exposure and HLA in healthy donors. Both 60 Vbeta primers and 13 Jbeta primers went into the PCR. Using immunoSEQ multiplex PCR, the repertoire was profiled, and TCRdb retains in-frame clones only, with some absent. The repertoire table contains about 130,000 clones. The length of the CDR3 is 15 residues. V lost 2 bases, J lost 0 bases, and 11 bases lay in between. Germline V CDR1 and CDR2: SGHKS, YYEKEE (reference sequence). This receptor was taken from a woman in her sixties in good health and CMV-seronegative. This sequence joins TRBV5-5 and TRBJ1-1, with no clear D. Sequencing was performed on PBMCs. As DNA, the CDR3 is TGTGCCAGCAGCTTAATCCTGCAGATGAACACTGAAGCTTTCTTT. It is translated as CASSLILQMNTEAFF. Based on the CDR3 plus reference TRBV5-5 and TRBJ1-1, the full variable domain is DAGVTQSPTHLIKTRGQQVTLRCSPISGHKSVSWYQQVLGQGPQFIFQYYEKEERGRGNFPDRFSARQFPNYSSELNVNALLLGDSALYLCASSLILQMNTEAFFGQGTRLTVV.